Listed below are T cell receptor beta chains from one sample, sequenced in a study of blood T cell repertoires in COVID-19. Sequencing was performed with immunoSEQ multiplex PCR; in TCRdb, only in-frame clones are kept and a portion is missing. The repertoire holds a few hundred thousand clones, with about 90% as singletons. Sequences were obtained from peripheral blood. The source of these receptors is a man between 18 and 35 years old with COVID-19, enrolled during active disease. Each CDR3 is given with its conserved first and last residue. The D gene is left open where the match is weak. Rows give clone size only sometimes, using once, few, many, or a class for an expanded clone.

CDR3 protein: CASSHFRVPNYGYTF; CDR3 DNA: TGTGCCAGCAGTCACTTCAGGGTCCCCAACTATGGCTACACCTTC; D gene: .; clone size: .; V gene: TRBV2; J gene: TRBJ1-2
CDR3 protein: CASGFRQDTDTQYF; CDR3 DNA: TGTGCTAGTGGTTTCCGACAGGACACAGATACGCAGTATTTT; D gene: .; clone size: .; V gene: TRBV12-5; J gene: TRBJ2-3
CDR3 protein: CASSRGTGSYQETQYF; CDR3 DNA: TGTGCCAGTAGTAGGGGGACAGGTTCGTACCAAGAGACCCAGTACTTC; D gene: TRBD1; clone size: .; V gene: TRBV19; J gene: TRBJ2-5
CDR3 protein: CASRWDRDNSPLHF; CDR3 DNA: TGCGCCAGCAGATGGGACAGAGATAATTCACCCCTCCACTTT; D gene: TRBD1; clone size: .; V gene: TRBV5-1; J gene: TRBJ1-6
CDR3 protein: CASSLGQGNIQYF; CDR3 DNA: TGTGCCAGTAGCCTGGGACAGGGCAACATTCAGTACTTC; D gene: TRBD1; clone size: .; V gene: TRBV19; J gene: TRBJ2-4
CDR3 protein: CASSRHQGDTGELFF; CDR3 DNA: TGTGCCAGCAGCCGACATCAGGGGGACACCGGGGAGCTGTTTTTT; D gene: TRBD1; clone size: .; V gene: TRBV6-2/TRBV6-3; J gene: TRBJ2-2
CDR3 protein: CASSSGEGYGYTF; CDR3 DNA: TGCGCCAGCAGCTCAGGGGAAGGCTATGGCTACACCTTC; D gene: .; clone size: .; V gene: TRBV5-1; J gene: TRBJ1-2
CDR3 protein: CASSIGLEVGNSPLHF; CDR3 DNA: TGTGCCAGCAGTATCGGGTTAGAGGTTGGGAATTCACCCCTCCACTTT; D gene: .; clone size: few; V gene: TRBV27; J gene: TRBJ1-6
CDR3 protein: CASSPLAGLNNEQFF; CDR3 DNA: TGTGCCAGCAGCCCGCTAGCGGGCCTTAACAATGAGCAGTTCTTC; D gene: TRBD2; clone size: once; V gene: TRBV5-6; J gene: TRBJ2-1
CDR3 protein: CASSYSGTAGNTIYF; CDR3 DNA: TGTGCCAGCAGTTACTCAGGGACAGCCGGAAACACCATATATTTT; D gene: TRBD1; clone size: few; V gene: TRBV6-5; J gene: TRBJ1-3
CDR3 protein: CASSTAGGTDTQYF; CDR3 DNA: TGTGCCAGCAGTACGGCGGGAGGCACAGATACGCAGTATTTT; D gene: TRBD2; clone size: .; V gene: TRBV6-5; J gene: TRBJ2-3
CDR3 protein: CASSLTGAGNTIYF; CDR3 DNA: TGTGCCAGCAGCCTGACAGGGGCTGGAAACACCATATATTTT; D gene: TRBD1; clone size: .; V gene: TRBV7-9; J gene: TRBJ1-3
CDR3 protein: CASSPGTVNTEAFF; CDR3 DNA: TGCGCCAGCAGCCCCGGGACAGTGAACACTGAAGCTTTCTTT; D gene: TRBD1; clone size: .; V gene: TRBV5-1; J gene: TRBJ1-1
CDR3 protein: CASGLSGTGSSGQFF; CDR3 DNA: TGTGCTAGTGGTTTGTCCGGGACAGGGTCCTCTGGGCAGTTCTTC; D gene: TRBD1; clone size: .; V gene: TRBV12-5; J gene: TRBJ2-1
CDR3 protein: CASSSAGQGRGYTF; CDR3 DNA: TGTGCCAGCAGTTCCGCCGGACAGGGTCGAGGCTACACCTTC; D gene: TRBD1; clone size: .; V gene: TRBV6-5; J gene: TRBJ1-2
CDR3 protein: CASSLLDRVVYNEQFF; CDR3 DNA: TGTGCCAGCAGCCTACTGGACAGGGTGGTCTACAATGAGCAGTTCTTC; D gene: TRBD1; clone size: .; V gene: TRBV7-8; J gene: TRBJ2-1
CDR3 protein: CASRPYRQGASGANVLTF; CDR3 DNA: TGTGCCAGCAGACCTTACCGACAGGGGGCTTCAGGGGCCAACGTCCTGACTTTC; D gene: TRBD1; clone size: .; V gene: TRBV27; J gene: TRBJ2-6
CDR3 protein: CASSSPGGPGYGYTF; CDR3 DNA: TGTGCCAGCAGCTCCCCAGGGGGTCCTGGCTATGGCTACACCTTC; D gene: TRBD1; clone size: .; V gene: TRBV7-2; J gene: TRBJ1-2
CDR3 protein: CASSLQSYEQYF; CDR3 DNA: TGTGCCAGCAGCTTACAGAGCTACGAGCAGTACTTC; D gene: .; clone size: .; V gene: TRBV3-1/TRBV3-2; J gene: TRBJ2-7
CDR3 protein: CASSPYREEAFF; CDR3 DNA: TGTGCCAGCAGCCCCTACCGGGAGGAAGCTTTCTTT; D gene: .; clone size: .; V gene: TRBV13; J gene: TRBJ1-1
CDR3 protein: CASQDAGGLGDTQYF; CDR3 DNA: TGTGCCAGCCAGGATGCGGGGGGGCTTGGAGATACGCAGTATTTT; D gene: TRBD2; clone size: .; V gene: TRBV2; J gene: TRBJ2-3
CDR3 protein: CASSLDYQPQHF; CDR3 DNA: TGTGCCAGCAGCCTAGACTATCAGCCCCAGCATTTT; D gene: .; clone size: .; V gene: TRBV7-9; J gene: TRBJ1-5
CDR3 protein: CASSITPWGGTQYF; CDR3 DNA: TGTGCCAGTAGTATCACCCCTTGGGGGGGTACGCAGTATTTT; D gene: TRBD2; clone size: .; V gene: TRBV19; J gene: TRBJ2-3
CDR3 protein: CASRLSGANVLTF; CDR3 DNA: TGTGCCAGTAGGCTATCTGGGGCCAACGTCCTGACTTTC; D gene: .; clone size: .; V gene: TRBV19; J gene: TRBJ2-6
CDR3 protein: CASSQVIGGGTYNEQFF; CDR3 DNA: TGTGCCAGCAGCCAAGTTATTGGCGGGGGCACCTACAATGAGCAGTTCTTC; D gene: .; clone size: .; V gene: TRBV3-1/TRBV3-2; J gene: TRBJ2-1
CDR3 protein: CATLMRGSSNQPQHF; CDR3 DNA: TGTGCCACTCTGATGCGAGGTTCGAGCAATCAGCCCCAGCATTTT; D gene: .; clone size: .; V gene: TRBV6-5; J gene: TRBJ1-5
CDR3 protein: CASSLKGDTEAFF; CDR3 DNA: TGCGCCAGCAGCTTAAAAGGGGACACTGAAGCTTTCTTT; D gene: .; clone size: .; V gene: TRBV5-1; J gene: TRBJ1-1
CDR3 protein: CASRGQGRAGELFF; CDR3 DNA: TGCGCCAGCAGGGGACAGGGGAGAGCCGGGGAGCTGTTTTTT; D gene: TRBD1; clone size: .; V gene: TRBV5-1; J gene: TRBJ2-2
CDR3 protein: CASSIDQGRETQYF; CDR3 DNA: TGTGCCAGTAGTATAGACCAGGGGCGGGAGACCCAGTACTTC; D gene: .; clone size: .; V gene: TRBV19; J gene: TRBJ2-5
CDR3 protein: CASSPSLQGGKDKNIQYF; CDR3 DNA: TGTGCCAGCAGTCCTTCCCTACAGGGGGGGAAGGACAAAAACATTCAGTACTTC; D gene: .; clone size: .; V gene: TRBV2; J gene: TRBJ2-4
CDR3 protein: CATQGVFGNTIYF; CDR3 DNA: TGTGCCACGCAGGGGGTTTTTGGAAACACCATATATTTT; D gene: TRBD1; clone size: .; V gene: TRBV27; J gene: TRBJ1-3
CDR3 protein: CASSIGTGLYEQYF; CDR3 DNA: TGTGCCAGTAGTATAGGGACAGGGTTGTACGAGCAGTACTTC; D gene: TRBD1; clone size: .; V gene: TRBV19; J gene: TRBJ2-7
CDR3 protein: CASSKARGGKKTQYF; CDR3 DNA: TGTGCCAGCAGCAAAGCGCGGGGCGGGAAGAAGACCCAGTACTTC; D gene: .; clone size: .; V gene: TRBV21-1; J gene: TRBJ2-5
CDR3 protein: CASSSASGQGLQGYTF; CDR3 DNA: TGTGCCAGCAGCTCTGCTTCGGGACAGGGGTTACAGGGCTACACCTTC; D gene: TRBD1; clone size: .; V gene: TRBV7-9; J gene: TRBJ1-2
CDR3 protein: CASSPSERLADNEQFF; CDR3 DNA: TGTGCCAGCTCACCTTCCGAGAGACTAGCCGACAATGAGCAGTTCTTC; D gene: .; clone size: .; V gene: TRBV21-1; J gene: TRBJ2-1
CDR3 protein: CASSMGSGSRYEQYF; CDR3 DNA: TGTGCCAGTAGTATGGGCAGCGGGAGCAGATACGAGCAGTACTTC; D gene: TRBD2; clone size: .; V gene: TRBV19; J gene: TRBJ2-7
CDR3 protein: CSVGRGTPWNEQFF; CDR3 DNA: TGCAGCGTTGGCCGGGGGACCCCGTGGAATGAGCAGTTCTTC; D gene: .; clone size: .; V gene: TRBV29-1; J gene: TRBJ2-1
CDR3 protein: CASSLGQGARYEQYF; CDR3 DNA: TGTGCCAGCAGCTTGGGACAGGGGGCGCGGTACGAGCAGTACTTC; D gene: TRBD1; clone size: .; V gene: TRBV5-4; J gene: TRBJ2-7
CDR3 protein: CASSTGGTDTQYF; CDR3 DNA: TGTGCCAGCTCGACAGGCGGAACAGATACGCAGTATTTT; D gene: .; clone size: .; V gene: TRBV7-3; J gene: TRBJ2-3
CDR3 protein: CASSLASDRKGELFF; CDR3 DNA: TGTGCCAGCAGCTTAGCTAGCGACCGTAAAGGGGAGCTGTTTTTT; D gene: .; clone size: .; V gene: TRBV7-9; J gene: TRBJ2-2
CDR3 protein: CASRRPSGDYEQYF; CDR3 DNA: TGTGCCAGCAGAAGACCCAGCGGGGACTACGAGCAGTACTTC; D gene: TRBD2; clone size: .; V gene: TRBV5-4; J gene: TRBJ2-7
CDR3 protein: CASSQVLTGGNGEQFF; CDR3 DNA: TGTGCCAGCAGCCAAGTTTTGACGGGGGGAAATGGTGAGCAGTTCTTC; D gene: TRBD2; clone size: .; V gene: TRBV4-2; J gene: TRBJ2-1
CDR3 protein: CASSLQGEAFF; CDR3 DNA: TGTGCCAGCAGCTTACAGGGTGAAGCTTTCTTT; D gene: .; clone size: once; V gene: TRBV7-9; J gene: TRBJ1-1
CDR3 protein: CASSWSTSGGGQETQYF; CDR3 DNA: TGCGCCAGCAGCTGGTCGACTAGCGGGGGGGGCCAAGAGACCCAGTACTTC; D gene: TRBD2; clone size: few; V gene: TRBV5-1; J gene: TRBJ2-5
CDR3 protein: CASNRERGETQYF; CDR3 DNA: TGTGCCAGCAACCGGGAGCGGGGAGAGACCCAGTACTTC; D gene: TRBD2; clone size: .; V gene: TRBV2; J gene: TRBJ2-5
CDR3 protein: CASSLAQGGGETQYF; CDR3 DNA: TGTGCCAGCAGCCTGGCGCAGGGGGGTGGGGAGACCCAGTACTTC; D gene: .; clone size: .; V gene: TRBV5-6; J gene: TRBJ2-5
CDR3 protein: CATFRTEAFF; CDR3 DNA: TGTGCCACCTTCCGCACTGAAGCTTTCTTT; D gene: .; clone size: .; V gene: TRBV19; J gene: TRBJ1-1
CDR3 protein: CASSLVSGTGSNEQFF; CDR3 DNA: TGCGCCAGCAGCTTGGTATCCGGGACAGGGAGCAATGAGCAGTTCTTC; D gene: TRBD1; clone size: .; V gene: TRBV5-1; J gene: TRBJ2-1
CDR3 protein: CATSEHRGAYNEQFF; CDR3 DNA: TGTGCCACCAGTGAGCACAGGGGAGCATACAATGAGCAGTTCTTC; D gene: TRBD1; clone size: once; V gene: TRBV24-1; J gene: TRBJ2-1
CDR3 protein: CASSSTGRNEQYF; CDR3 DNA: TGTGCCAGCAGTTCGACAGGGAGGAACGAGCAGTACTTC; D gene: .; clone size: once; V gene: TRBV27; J gene: TRBJ2-7
CDR3 protein: CASSIGDRAYGYTF; CDR3 DNA: TGTGCCAGTAGTATAGGGGACAGGGCGTATGGCTACACCTTC; D gene: TRBD1; clone size: .; V gene: TRBV19; J gene: TRBJ1-2
CDR3 protein: CASSYGTSWETQYF; CDR3 DNA: TGTGCCAGCAGTTACGGGACTAGCTGGGAGACCCAGTACTTC; D gene: TRBD2; clone size: .; V gene: TRBV6-5; J gene: TRBJ2-5
CDR3 protein: CSVEDQRGGATDTQYF; CDR3 DNA: TGCAGCGTTGAAGATCAGCGGGGAGGGGCCACAGATACGCAGTATTTT; D gene: TRBD2; clone size: .; V gene: TRBV29-1; J gene: TRBJ2-3
CDR3 protein: CASRQGARYNEQFF; CDR3 DNA: TGTGCCAGCAGGCAGGGGGCGAGGTACAATGAGCAGTTCTTC; D gene: TRBD1; clone size: .; V gene: TRBV6-5; J gene: TRBJ2-1
CDR3 protein: CASSLEASDQETQYF; CDR3 DNA: TGTGCCAGCAGCTTAGAGGCTAGCGACCAAGAGACCCAGTACTTC; D gene: .; clone size: .; V gene: TRBV11-2; J gene: TRBJ2-5